This T cell receptor beta chain derives from a study of blood T cell repertoires in COVID-19. Across the study: COVID-19 samples, acute and convalescent, were from the United States, Italy and Spain. T cells, B-cell-depleted T cells, or PBMCs supplied cDNA or gDNA.

Study members were between roughly 18 and 100 years old and lived in some 22 US regions. Cohorts were based on clinical histories the participants reported. Measured with immunoSEQ multiplex PCR; TCRdb has only the in-frame clones, and not every one. The table lists around 390,000 clones, approximately 87% of them singletons. V was trimmed by 7 bases and J by 4 bases, leaving 13 bases between them. The CDR3 is 13 residues long. From germline, CDR1 is SNHLY and CDR2 FYNNEI. The sequenced material came from PBMCs or T cells enriched from blood (not recorded which). The genes are TRBV2 and TRBJ1-1; D remains unclear. The TCR was taken from a woman aged 45-60 years who had recovered from COVID-19. The CDR3 here is CASTLSPGTEAFF. The CDR3, as DNA: TGTGCCAGCACCCTTTCCCCCGGCACTGAAGCTTTCTTT.